This TCR beta chain was sequenced for a study of early T cells in non-severe SARS-CoV-2 infection. Overall study context: Sequencing input comprised bulk RNA from unsorted whole blood; chain pairing was not available.

General study points: Clonotype matching in VDJdb favored anti-spike CD8 responses and did not capture private and CD4 specificities.

TCRdb re-called the 5' RACE reads with MiXCR, one entry per CDR3 protein. The sample records tens of thousands of distinct CDR3 sequences, 5% being singletons. This clonotype has ten or more counts. Antigen: not known. V dropped 1 base and J dropped 3 bases, with 9 bases sitting between them. The CDR3 length is 14 residues. Germline CDR1 is KGHSH and CDR2 is LQKENI. Here the sequenced sample was whole blood, taken at baseline. The chain is built from TRBV18 and TRBJ1-2; D remains unclear. This receptor was taken from an adult who was a healthcare worker with PCR-confirmed SARS-CoV-2 infection or an uninfected control (not recorded which). In DNA, the CDR3 is TGTGCCAGCTCACCACAAGGCCGGGACTATGGCTACACCTTC. As protein: CASSPQGRDYGYTF.